This T cell receptor (beta chain) was identified during a study of technical replicates of blood from a handful of donors. The CDR3 length is 14 residues. The V and J ends lost 1 base and 7 bases, in that order; junction bases with no gene match: 4. Germline V gene data show CDR1 as SGHNT and CDR2 as YYREEE (reference sequence). The method was immunoSEQ multiplex PCR; TCRdb's version includes in-frame clones alone and lacks a portion of them. This sample carries fewer than 90,000 clones, 75% to 90% of them seen once, and the ten largest clones take 0.41%. The sequence was collected from a human donor in good health. This chain links TRBV5-4 with TRBJ2-2; 7 bases map to TRBD2. Sequencing was carried out using T cells isolated from PBMCs. CDR3 in amino acids: CASSLSGTGGELFF. CDR3 coding DNA: TGTGCCAGCAGCTTGAGCGGGACCGGCGGGGAGCTGTTTTTT.